These 24 T cell receptor beta chains came from one sample sequenced in a study of blood T cell repertoires in COVID-19. Produced via immunoSEQ multiplex PCR; TCRdb's table is partial and in-frame only. The sample carries 150,000 to 200,000 clones, roughly 87% recorded once. The specimen sequenced was PBMCs or T cells enriched from blood (not recorded which). The receptors were sampled from a human donor with acute COVID-19. The donor label of this sample is uncertain.

The gene calls are TRBV5-4 and TRBJ1-2; TRBD1 aligns across 9 bases. Germline values: CDR1 SGHNT, CDR2 YYREEE (reference sequence). The length of the CDR3 is 12 residues. Trimming took 5 bases from V and 5 from J; bases not matched to a gene: 1. The CDR3 DNA is TGTGCCAGCAGTGGACAGGGGTATGGCTACACCTTC. The encoded protein is CASSGQGYGYTF.

The chain carries TRBV30 and TRBJ1-2, with 10 bases lining up with TRBD1. The germline V gene encodes CDR1 GTSNPN and CDR2 SVGIG (reference sequence). This CDR3 is built from 18 residues. V dropped 1 base and J dropped 2; count of bases not matched to a gene: 13. CDR3 in amino acids: CAWSASYRDRGPNYGYTF. CDR3 nucleotides: TGTGCCTGGAGTGCAAGTTACCGGGACAGGGGACCGAACTATGGCTACACCTTC.

V gene TRBV28 combines with J gene TRBJ1-1; 8 positions match TRBD1. The V and J ends lost 6 bases and 10 bases, in that order; junction bases with no gene match: 4. The CDR3 extends over 11 amino acids. Germline CDR1 is MDHEN and CDR2 is SYDVKM. The CDR3 is CASSPDRGAFF. In DNA, the CDR3 is TGTGCCAGCAGCCCCGACAGGGGAGCTTTCTTT.

The chain has TRBV20-1 and TRBJ2-7; perhaps TRBD2 as D (7 bases). Germline CDR1 reads DFQATT; CDR2 reads SNEGSKA (reference sequence). The CDR3 consists of 18 residues. V lost 3 bases, J lost 3 bases, and 27 bases lay in between. CDR3 protein: CSASPWTGGLEFLYEQYF. The CDR3 coding sequence is TGCAGTGCTAGTCCATGGACGGGGGGCTTAGAATTCCTCTACGAGCAGTACTTC.

The chain is built from TRBV6-5 and TRBJ2-7, with 14 positions matching TRBD2. V was clipped by 6 bases and J by 6 bases; unmatched bases: 4. The CDR3 runs 14 residues. Per germline, CDR1 MNHEY and CDR2 SVGAGI. The CDR3 loop reads CASRAGTSGGEQYF. CDR3 coding DNA: TGTGCCAGCAGGGCCGGGACTAGCGGGGGCGAGCAGTACTTC.

This clone was seen a single time. This chain joins TRBV14 and TRBJ2-5; 7 bases are a match to TRBD2. Trimming cost V 3 bases and J 5 bases; bases outside gene matches: 9. Germline V gene data show CDR1 as SGHDN and CDR2 as FVKESK. The CDR3 spans 15 residues. The CDR3 nucleotides are TGTGCCAGCAGCCATCGTGGGGGGGTGGTGGAGACCCAGTACTTC. This codes for CASSHRGGVVETQYF. Drawing the rest from reference TRBV14 and TRBJ2-5, the complete variable domain is EAGVTQFPSHSVIEKGQTVTLRCDPISGHDNLYWYRRVMGKEIKFLLHFVKESKQDESGMPNNRFLAERTGGTYSTLKVQPAELEDSGVYFCASSHRGGVVETQYFGPGTRLLVL.

V gene TRBV9 combines with J gene TRBJ2-7; 11 positions match TRBD2. This CDR3 region has 15 residues. The V gene's germline CDR1 is SGDLS and CDR2 YYNGEE. With 5 bases clipped from V and 4 bases from J, the junction kept 8 bases outside the gene matches. The CDR3 DNA is TGTGCCAGCAGTACGGGACTAGCGGACGGGTACGAGCAGTACTTC. This codes for CASSTGLADGYEQYF.

The table lists this clone with a count of one. The V gene is TRBV10-2, the J gene TRBJ1-1, with unresolved D. In germline, CDR1 is WSHSY, CDR2 SAAADI. The CDR3 spans 13 residues. Trimming pared 7 bases from V and 1 base from J, leaving 10 bases between. This CDR3 is CASKRTTNTEAFF. CDR3 DNA sequence: TGCGCCAGCAAGAGGACTACGAACACTGAAGCTTTCTTT.

The chain employs TRBV14 and TRBJ1-1; 7 bases align to TRBD1. This CDR3 has 15 amino acids. The germline gives CDR1 SGHDN, CDR2 FVKESK. J gave up 1 base and V 5 bases, and 7 bases lay outside the gene matches. The CDR3 coding sequence is TGTGCCAGCAGCGCCGCCGGGACAGCGAACACTGAAGCTTTCTTT. This gives the protein CASSAAGTANTEAFF.

The chain combines TRBV9 with TRBJ2-7, with a possible D match to TRBD1 (6 bases). The CDR3 consists of 15 residues. Looked up from germline, CDR1 is SGDLS and CDR2 is YYNGEE. V lost 5 bases to trimming and J lost 3 bases, with 18 bases between them. This chain's CDR3 is CASSGAGGGGYEQYF. For the CDR3, the DNA is TGTGCCAGCAGTGGGGCTGGGGGCGGCGGCTACGAGCAGTACTTC.

The chain links TRBV18 to TRBJ2-7; TRBD2 matches 8 bases. With V trimmed by 6 bases and J by 3 bases, 7 bases remained unmatched. The germline V gene encodes CDR1 KGHSH and CDR2 LQKENI. The CDR3 length is 14 residues. CDR3 protein: CASSRGGFGYEQYF. CDR3 coding DNA: TGTGCCAGCTCCCGGGGGGGGTTTGGCTACGAGCAGTACTTC.

The rearrangement links TRBV24-1 to TRBJ2-1; 11 bases match TRBD1. CDR3 length equals 13 residues. The germline V gene has CDR1 KGHDR and CDR2 SFDVKD. With V trimmed by 9 bases and J by 12 bases, 9 bases remained unmatched. This CDR3 is CATGGQGDRVQFF. The CDR3 DNA reads as TGTGCCACCGGGGGACAGGGGGATCGGGTGCAGTTCTTC.

The gene calls are TRBV6-5 and TRBJ2-7; D unclear. Germline-derived CDR1 and CDR2 are MNHEY and SVGAGI. The ends were cut back, 0 bases at V and 0 bases at J, with 9 bases in the middle. CDR3 length equals 15 residues. As DNA, the CDR3 is TGTGCCAGCAGTTACTCACGATTGAGCTCCTACGAGCAGTACTTC. Protein product: CASSYSRLSSYEQYF.

The chain couples TRBV23-1 to TRBJ1-2, with D uncertain. TRBV23-1 belongs to the ORF category, with a function that is uncertain. Trimming shortened V by 0 bases and J by 7 bases, and 12 bases separated the two germline ends. CDR3 size: 14 residues. This CDR3 reads CASSQSSWETGYTF. In DNA, the CDR3 is TGCGCCAGCAGTCAATCGAGTTGGGAGACTGGCTACACCTTC.

Only one count was recorded for this clone. This CDR3 is CASSDPRGVRGDTQYF. CDR3 DNA sequence: TGTGCCAGCAGTGACCCGCGGGGGGTCAGGGGAGATACGCAGTATTTT. V usage is TRBV2 and J usage is TRBJ2-3, with 8 bases identical to TRBD2. Trimming took 3 bases from V and 5 from J; bases not matched to a gene: 10. CDR1 is SNHLY, CDR2 FYNNEI, per germline. The CDR3 sequence is 16 residues long. Looking up the rest from reference TRBV2 and TRBJ2-3 gives the full variable domain: EPEVTQTPSHQVTQMGQEVILRCVPISNHLYFYWYRQILGQKVEFLVSFYNNEISEKSEIFDDQFSVERPDGSNFTLKIRSTKLEDSAMYFCASSDPRGVRGDTQYFGPGTRLTVL.

As concerns this clone: Other DNA sequences in the sample encode the same CDR3. CDR3 nucleotide sequence: TGTGCCAGCAGCGTAGGAGCGGGGGGGCCTAATGAGCAGTTCTTC. This gives the protein CASSVGAGGPNEQFF. The chain employs TRBV9 and TRBJ2-1; 10 bases line up with TRBD2. The CDR3 extends over 15 amino acids. V lost 0 bases to trimming and J lost 7 bases; unmatched junction nucleotides: 4. Germline V gene sequence: CDR1 SGDLS, CDR2 YYNGEE.

The chain recombines TRBV24-1 with TRBJ2-2, with D possibly matching TRBD2 (5 bases). Per the germline V gene, CDR1 is KGHDR and CDR2 is SFDVKD. The CDR3 is 14 amino acids. The V gene lost 0 bases and the J gene lost 5 bases, with 6 bases spanning the gap. CDR3 protein: CATSDLPGTGELFF. The DNA for the CDR3 is TGTGCCACCAGTGATTTGCCGGGGACCGGGGAGCTGTTTTTT.

The DNA of the CDR3 is TGTGCCAGCAGCCCCCGCGCAGGGATGACTAATGAAAAACTGTTTTTT. This gives the protein CASSPRAGMTNEKLFF. The rearrangement uses TRBV5-6 and TRBJ1-4, with TRBD1 as a possible D gene (5 bases). V lost 4 bases and J 2 bases, leaving 15 bases between the germline ends. Germline V lookup: CDR1 SGHDT, CDR2 YYEEEE. There are 16 residues in the CDR3. Using reference TRBV5-6 and TRBJ1-4 for the parts outside the CDR3, the full variable domain is DAGVTQSPTHLIKTRGQQVTLRCSPKSGHDTVSWYQQALGQGPQFIFQYYEEEERQRGNFPDRFSGHQFPNYSSELNVNALLLGDSALYLCASSPRAGMTNEKLFFGSGTQLSVL.

The chain employs TRBV5-1 and TRBJ2-5; 11 bases fit TRBD2. Germline V CDR1 and CDR2: SGHRS, YFSETQ. The CDR3 loop spans 16 amino acids. The junction had 6 bases not matched to a gene; V was cut back by 4 bases and J by 1 base. This CDR3 reads CASSPGGTSGQETQYF. The CDR3 coding sequence is TGCGCCAGCAGCCCCGGCGGGACTAGCGGCCAAGAGACCCAGTACTTC.

V usage is TRBV5-6 and J usage is TRBJ1-2; 11 bases agree with TRBD1. This CDR3 is 18 amino acids long. In germline, CDR1 is SGHDT, CDR2 YYEEEE. V shed 1 base, J shed 6 bases, and the junction held 14 bases outside the gene matches. CDR3: CASSLYARTGGPLNGYTF. The CDR3, as DNA: TGTGCCAGCAGCTTGTATGCGCGGACAGGGGGCCCCCTCAATGGCTACACCTTC.

DNA for the CDR3: TGTGCCAGCAGCTGGGAAGCGGGGGGGCCTGGCACCGGGGAGCTGTTTTTT. It specifies CASSWEAGGPGTGELFF. The V call is TRBV5-6, the J call TRBJ2-2; 10 bases match TRBD2. Trimming took 3 bases from V and 4 from J; bases not matched to a gene: 9. Germline CDR1 SGHDT, CDR2 YYEEEE. CDR3 size: 17 residues.

V is TRBV3-1 (or the pseudogene TRBV3-2) and J is TRBJ1-2, with D maybe TRBD1 (6 bases). The CDR3 totals 13 residues. Germline assignment: CDR1 LGHDT and CDR2 YNNKEL (reference sequence). V lost 9 bases and J 6 bases, leaving 17 bases between the germline ends. CDR3 nucleotides: TGTGCCAGTCGCGAACCAGGGGCTGATGGCTACACCTTC. It is translated as CASREPGADGYTF.

The chain carries TRBV12-5 and TRBJ2-2; 7 nucleotides align to TRBD1. J gave up 5 bases and V 4 bases, and 1 base lay outside the gene matches. Germline V CDR1 and CDR2: LGHNT, FRNRAP. The CDR3 sequence is 13 residues long. The CDR3 coding sequence is TGTGCTAGTGGTTCGACAGGGACCGGGGAGCTGTTTTTT. It encodes CASGSTGTGELFF.

This clone was recorded once. The chain employs TRBV2 and TRBJ2-3; 8 bases agree with TRBD2. The length of the CDR3 is 16 residues. CDR1 is SNHLY, CDR2 FYNNEI, per germline. V lost 3 bases and J lost 4; bases outside the gene matches: 9. For the CDR3, the DNA is TGTGCCAGCAGTGATCGCGGGGGGATGGTCCCAGATACGCAGTATTTT. Residues: CASSDRGGMVPDTQYF.